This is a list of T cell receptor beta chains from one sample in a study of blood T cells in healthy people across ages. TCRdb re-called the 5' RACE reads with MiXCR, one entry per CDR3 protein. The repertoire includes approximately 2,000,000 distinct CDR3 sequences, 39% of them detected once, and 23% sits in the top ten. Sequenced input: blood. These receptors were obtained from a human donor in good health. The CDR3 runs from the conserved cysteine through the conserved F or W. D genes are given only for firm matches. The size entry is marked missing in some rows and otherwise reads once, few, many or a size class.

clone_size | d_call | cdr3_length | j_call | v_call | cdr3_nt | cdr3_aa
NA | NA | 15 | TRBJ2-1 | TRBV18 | TGTGCCAGCTCCTCGGCAGGGTTCGGGTACAATGAGCAGTTCTTC | CASSSAGFGYNEQFF
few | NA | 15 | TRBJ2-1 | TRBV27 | TGTGCCAGCAAGCAAAGCAGGGAGACCTACAATGAGCAGTTCTTC | CASKQSRETYNEQFF
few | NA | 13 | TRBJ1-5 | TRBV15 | TGTGCCACCTGCAGAGTCTTAAATCAGCCCCAGCATTTT | CATCRVLNQPQHF
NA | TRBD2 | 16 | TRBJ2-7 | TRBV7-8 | TGTGCCAGCAGCCCAAGAGGACTAGCGGGGGCCTACGAGCAGTACTTC | CASSPRGLAGAYEQYF
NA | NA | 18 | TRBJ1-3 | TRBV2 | TGTGCCAGCAGTGAAGCCGAGGGCTCGGGGGTCTCTGGAAACACCATATATTTT | CASSEAEGSGVSGNTIYF
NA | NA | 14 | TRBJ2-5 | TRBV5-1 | TGCGCCAGCAATTTGGGCCCAGGAGAAGAGACCCAGTACTTC | CASNLGPGEETQYF
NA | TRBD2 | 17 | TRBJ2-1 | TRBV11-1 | TGTGCCAGCAGCATCCGGACTAGCGGGGGGGCACACAATGAGCAGTTCTTC | CASSIRTSGGAHNEQFF
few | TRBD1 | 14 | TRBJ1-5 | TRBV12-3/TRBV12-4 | TGTGCCAGCAGAGTTACAGGGGGCCGACAGCCCCAGCATTTT | CASRVTGGRQPQHF
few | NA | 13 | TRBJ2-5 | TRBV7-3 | TGTGCCAGCAGCTTAACTCCAGGGGAGACCCAGTACTTC | CASSLTPGETQYF
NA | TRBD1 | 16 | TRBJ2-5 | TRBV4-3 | TGCGCCAGCAGCCAAGAAAGACAGGGGGCCCAAGAGACCCAGTACTTC | CASSQERQGAQETQYF
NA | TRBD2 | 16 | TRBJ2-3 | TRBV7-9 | TGTGCCAGCAGCCCTCGAGCGGGGATGTGGACAGATACGCAGTATTTT | CASSPRAGMWTDTQYF
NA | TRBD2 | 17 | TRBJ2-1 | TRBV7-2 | TGTGCCAGCAGCTTAGCGCCGGGGGGGGGCCAAACAAATGAGCAGTTCTTC | CASSLAPGGGQTNEQFF